This record concerns one TCR beta chain sequence. The target antigen is unknown. Blood cells were analyzed directly, without culture or expansion. This sample is part of a study of neoadjuvant anti-PD-1 for oral cavity cancer. Overall study context: Non-progressing patients received a fourth nivolumab dose near day 43, then surgery on days 50-56. General study results and limits: Higher pretreatment blood Treg/Th17 ratios correlated with higher pretreatment blood and lower post-treatment tumor TCRbeta clonality. TCR analyses covered only three patients per response group.

Here immunoSEQ multiplex PCR was the method, and the copy in TCRdb shows in-frame clones only, minus some. The table records approximately 83,000 clones, 84% of them present only once. V lost 6 bases to trimming and J lost 2 bases, with 10 bases between them. The germline CDR1 and CDR2 sequences are GTSNPN and SVGIG (reference sequence). CDR3 length: 12 amino acids. The material sequenced was PBMCs, taken before nivolumab (anti-PD-1) treatment. This sequence joins TRBV30 and TRBJ1-2, with D perhaps matching TRBD1 (6 bases). The sequence was collected from a person between 40 and 85 years old with oral cavity squamous cell carcinoma. The CDR3 coding sequence is TGTGCCTGTCAACAGGGAAACTATGGCTACACCTTC. It translates to CACQQGNYGYTF.